This T cell receptor (beta chain) originates from a study of shared clonotypes between healthy human individuals. The CDR3 is 13 residues long. Trimming took 6 bases from V and 8 from J, leaving 13 bases between them. CDR1 is MGHRA, CDR2 YSYEKL, per germline. Profiling relied on immunoSEQ multiplex PCR, and the TCRdb table lists in-frame clones only, not all of them. The table shows hundreds of thousands of clones, with 90% to 97% occurring only once. Points from the study as a whole: The represented genetic and exposure-history diversity was limited by the small number of donors. Naive CD4 clonotypes were shared across a few donors at roughly 4.6%.

CD45RO negativity and positive selection for CCR7 defined naive CD8 cells, a population that excluded terminally differentiated effector memory CD45RA+ cells. The donor cohort consisted entirely of Caucasian adults residing in Nashville, Tennessee. Concerning this clone itself: Its antigen is as yet unknown.

V usage is TRBV4-1 and J usage is TRBJ1-4; a possible D gene is TRBD1 (6 bases). This clonotype originated in a woman aged 25 to 45 in good health. Material for sequencing was naive CD8+ T cells sorted from blood. CDR3 region: CASRWQGTEKLFF. Written as DNA, the CDR3 is TGCGCCAGCAGGTGGCAGGGGACGGAAAAACTGTTTTTT.